A single sample is the source of the 29 T cell receptor beta chains below, sequenced in a study of cytomegalovirus exposure and HLA in healthy donors. The study ran its PCR with 60 Vbeta and 13 Jbeta primers. Profiled with immunoSEQ multiplex PCR; TCRdb holds only in-frame clones, not every one. This table has around 110,000 clones, about 84% appearing once. Input material: PBMCs. These receptors came from a man aged 30 to 45 in good health and CMV-seronegative.

J is TRBJ2-3 and V is TRBV6-1, with TRBD2 matching 8 bases. Losses at the gene ends were 2 bases for V and 9 bases for J; bases not matched to a gene: 13. This CDR3 contains 16 residues. CDR1 MNHNS and CDR2 SASEGT come from the germline V gene. The CDR3 loop is CASSELAGRQDGTQYF. The CDR3 nucleotides are TGTGCCAGCAGTGAACTAGCGGGCAGGCAGGACGGGACGCAGTATTTT.

V gene TRBV25-1 combines with J gene TRBJ2-7; 7 bases are a match to TRBD2. From germline, CDR1 is MGHDK and CDR2 SYGVNS. The CDR3 contains 13 residues. V gave up 5 bases and J gave up 5 bases; unmatched junction bases: 6. Here the CDR3 reads CASSPPGGDEQYF. The DNA for the CDR3 is TGTGCCAGCAGTCCCCCGGGAGGCGACGAGCAGTACTTC.

The chain is built from TRBV15 and TRBJ2-3; D gene unclear. V gave up 1 base and J gave up 0 bases, with 8 bases separating them. The CDR3 contains 15 residues. Germline loops: CDR1 LNHNV, CDR2 YYDKDF (reference sequence). The CDR3 sequence is CATSRVASSTDTQYF. CDR3 nucleotide sequence: TGTGCCACCAGCAGAGTGGCTAGTAGCACAGATACGCAGTATTTT. Combining the CDR3 with reference TRBV15 and TRBJ2-3 gives the whole variable domain DAMVIQNPRYQVTQFGKPVTLSCSQTLNHNVMYWYQQKSSQAPKLLFHYYDKDFNNEADTPDNFQSRRPNTSFCFLDIRSPGLGDTAMYLCATSRVASSTDTQYFGPGTRLTVL.

This sequence joins TRBV9 and TRBJ2-7, with TRBD1 identical over 9 bases. The CDR3 is made up of 16 amino acids. CDR1 is SGDLS and CDR2 is YYNGEE in the germline V gene. With V trimmed by 0 bases and J by 0 bases, 4 bases remained unmatched. The CDR3 DNA sequence: TGTGCCAGCAGCGTAGCTTCGGGACAGGGCTCCTACGAGCAGTACTTC. Protein sequence: CASSVASGQGSYEQYF.

The J gene is TRBJ2-7, the V gene TRBV7-6; 10 nucleotides match TRBD2. This CDR3 has 14 amino acids. CDR1 and CDR2 from the germline V gene are SGHVS and FNYEAQ. J was trimmed by 5 bases and V by 1 base; bases with no gene match: 2. As DNA, the CDR3 is TGTGCCAGCAGCTTAGGGCTAGCGGGGGACGAGCAGTACTTC. It codes for CASSLGLAGDEQYF.

This clone appeared a few times. The V and J genes are TRBV7-9 and TRBJ2-2, with TRBD2 matching 11 bases. V shed 6 bases and J 1 base; nucleotides not matched to a gene: 7. Germline values: CDR1 SEHNR, CDR2 FQNEAQ (reference sequence). The CDR3 loop spans 17 amino acids. In DNA form, the CDR3 reads TGTGCCAGCAGAGAGGGACTAGCGGAACTGAACACCGGGGAGCTGTTTTTT. Translated: CASREGLAELNTGELFF.

The chain carries TRBV29-1 and TRBJ1-3, with D perhaps TRBD1 (6 bases). CDR3 size: 12 residues. The V and J ends lost 6 bases and 12 bases respectively, with 18 bases between them. From germline, CDR1 is SQVTM and CDR2 ANQGSEA. CDR3 region: CSVVDTARGIYF. CDR3 DNA: TGCAGCGTGGTGGACACGGCCAGGGGCATATATTTT.

The chain employs TRBV5-4 and TRBJ2-5, with D maybe TRBD1 (5 bases). Trimming took off 4 bases at V and 2 bases at J, with 12 bases between the two ends. CDR1 SGHNT and CDR2 YYREEE come from the germline V gene (reference sequence). The CDR3 sequence is 14 residues long. CDR3 amino acids: CASSQGVIQETQYF. The CDR3 nucleotides read TGTGCCAGCAGCCAAGGGGTTATACAAGAGACCCAGTACTTC.

This clone was seen a handful of times. The genes are TRBV29-1 and TRBJ2-1; TRBD2 agrees at 10 bases. The CDR3 consists of 16 residues. V trimming: 8 bases; J trimming: 4 bases; junction bases outside the gene matches: 14. The germline CDR1 and CDR2 sequences are SQVTM and ANQGSEA. The CDR3 here is CSLALLAGGGYNEQFF. The CDR3 nucleotides read TGCAGCTTAGCCCTTTTAGCGGGAGGAGGTTACAATGAGCAGTTCTTC.

V is TRBV28 and J is TRBJ1-5; tentative D call: TRBD1 (5 bases). This CDR3 is 13 amino acids long. The ends were cut back, 3 bases at V and 5 bases at J, with 8 bases in the middle. Germline lookup yields CDR1 MDHEN and CDR2 SYDVKM. CDR3 bases: TGTGCCAGCAGTTTGGGGGGGGATCAGCCCCAGCATTTT. Translated: CASSLGGDQPQHF.

The chain joins TRBV19 to TRBJ1-2; D remains ambiguous. This CDR3 is built from 15 residues. Germline V CDR1 and CDR2: LNHDA, SQIVND (reference sequence). Trimming stripped 6 bases from V and 1 base from J, with 15 bases between. The CDR3 bases are TGTGCCAGTAGCCCAACGCTAGCCGTTAACTATGGCTACACCTTC. This codes for CASSPTLAVNYGYTF.

This clone was seen once. The V call is TRBV5-1, the J call TRBJ1-2; 11 bases are shared with TRBD1. The germline V gene encodes CDR1 SGHRS and CDR2 YFSETQ. The J segment lost 3 bases and the V segment lost 4 bases, leaving 5 bases of the junction unmatched. CDR3 length: 15 residues. The CDR3 nucleotides read TGCGCCAGCAGCCCGATGGGACAGGGGGACTATGGCTACACCTTC. Protein product: CASSPMGQGDYGYTF. The whole variable domain, remainder taken from reference TRBV5-1 and TRBJ1-2, is KAGVTQTPRYLIKTRGQQVTLSCSPISGHRSVSWYQQTPGQGLQFLFEYFSETQRNKGNFPGRFSGRQFSNSRSEMNVSTLELGDSALYLCASSPMGQGDYGYTFGSGTRLTVV.

The V call is TRBV5-6, the J call TRBJ1-2, with 8 bases lining up with TRBD1. The CDR3 is made up of 13 amino acids. CDR1 SGHDT and CDR2 YYEEEE come from the germline V gene. Trimming at V came to 4 bases and at J to 8 bases, leaving 7 bases not matched to a gene. For the CDR3, the DNA is TGTGCCAGCAGCAACAGGGGGTTGGTAGGCTACACCTTC. It translates to CASSNRGLVGYTF.

The chain recombines TRBV5-6 with TRBJ1-2; possible D gene TRBD1, 5 bases. Trimming took off 5 bases at V and 4 bases at J, with 12 bases between the two ends. Germline loops: CDR1 SGHDT, CDR2 YYEEEE. The CDR3 sequence is 13 residues long. The CDR3 is CASSPTDSYGYTF. The CDR3 nucleotides read TGTGCCAGCAGTCCAACCGACAGCTATGGCTACACCTTC. The full variable domain, completed using reference TRBV5-6 and TRBJ1-2, is DAGVTQSPTHLIKTRGQQVTLRCSPKSGHDTVSWYQQALGQGPQFIFQYYEEEERQRGNFPDRFSGHQFPNYSSELNVNALLLGDSALYLCASSPTDSYGYTFGSGTRLTVV.

V gene TRBV5-4 combines with J gene TRBJ1-3; D call uncertain. With 0 bases removed from V and 0 bases from J, the gap between germline ends came to 10 bases. The CDR3 length is 16 residues. Germline CDR1 and CDR2: SGHNT and YYREEE (reference sequence). The CDR3 region is CASSLDLRSSGNTIYF. CDR3 sequence (DNA): TGTGCCAGCAGCTTGGACTTGCGATCCTCTGGAAACACCATATATTTT.

The J gene is TRBJ1-5, the V gene TRBV6-5; 8 bases align to TRBD1. This CDR3 is built from 15 residues. V gave up 6 bases and J gave up 6 bases; unmatched junction bases: 10. CDR1 and CDR2 (germline): MNHEY, SVGAGI. CDR3 sequence reads: CASSSDRAAAQPQHF. The CDR3, as DNA: TGTGCCAGCAGCTCGGACAGGGCGGCGGCTCAGCCCCAGCATTTT.

The V call is TRBV14, the J call TRBJ1-1; D not resolved. The germline V gene encodes CDR1 SGHDN and CDR2 FVKESK. The CDR3 has 13 amino acids. Trimming removed 2 bases from V and 6 bases from J, with 10 bases in between. The CDR3 region is CASSQLTRAEAFF. The DNA for the CDR3 is TGTGCCAGCAGCCAACTCACGAGGGCTGAAGCTTTCTTT. Drawing the rest from reference TRBV14 and TRBJ1-1, the complete variable domain is EAGVTQFPSHSVIEKGQTVTLRCDPISGHDNLYWYRRVMGKEIKFLLHFVKESKQDESGMPNNRFLAERTGGTYSTLKVQPAELEDSGVYFCASSQLTRAEAFFGQGTRLTVV.

The rearrangement joins TRBV10-3 to TRBJ2-1, with TRBD2 matching 16 bases. Germline assignment: CDR1 ENHRY and CDR2 SYGVKD. The CDR3 runs 18 residues. V shed 5 bases and J 3 bases; nucleotides not matched to a gene: 7. CDR3 sequence: CAISPGLAGGYGYNEQFF. Here the CDR3 DNA reads TGTGCCATCAGTCCGGGACTAGCGGGGGGGTATGGCTACAATGAGCAGTTCTTC.

This chain links TRBV29-1 with TRBJ1-5, with a weak D call TRBD1 (6 bases). This CDR3 has 12 amino acids. The V gene lost 4 bases and the J gene lost 2 bases, with 6 bases spanning the gap. CDR1 is SQVTM and CDR2 is ANQGSEA in the germline V gene. CDR3 nucleotide sequence: TGCAGCGTTGGACAGGGCAATCAGCCCCAGCATTTT. It encodes CSVGQGNQPQHF.

The V gene is TRBV4-1, the J gene TRBJ1-6, with no clear D. Trimming left V 0 bases short and J 7 bases short, with 13 bases between. Germline V gene data show CDR1 as MGHRA and CDR2 as YSYEKL. The CDR3 sequence is 16 residues long. The CDR3 protein is CASSQDLARINSPLHF. CDR3 nucleotide sequence: TGCGCCAGCAGCCAAGATCTAGCCAGGATCAATTCACCCCTCCACTTT.

J is TRBJ1-1 and V is TRBV6-1, with a possible D match to TRBD1 (5 bases). CDR3 length: 14 residues. Trimming took off 5 bases at V and 1 base at J, with 11 bases between the two ends. CDR1 is MNHNS and CDR2 is SASEGT in the germline V gene. The CDR3 sequence is CASSTGGKNTEAFF. CDR3 DNA sequence: TGTGCCAGCAGTACCGGGGGGAAGAACACTGAAGCTTTCTTT.

This chain uses TRBV7-3 with TRBJ2-5, with unresolved D. The CDR3 consists of 14 residues. Germline values: CDR1 SGHTA, CDR2 FQGTGA. Trimming shortened V by 2 bases and J by 0 bases, and 7 bases separated the two germline ends. CDR3 region: CASSLAGNQETQYF. The CDR3 region has the DNA TGTGCCAGCAGCTTAGCAGGAAACCAAGAGACCCAGTACTTC.

The chain uses TRBV13 and TRBJ1-4; tentatively, D is TRBD1 (6 bases). The germline gives CDR1 PRHDT, CDR2 FYEKMQ (reference sequence). There are 14 residues in the CDR3. The V end was cut by 5 bases, the J end by 3 bases, with 10 bases between. In nucleotides, the CDR3 is TGTGCCAGCAGCCTTAGGACAGCTAATGAAAAACTGTTTTTT. Residues: CASSLRTANEKLFF.

The chain employs TRBV7-8 and TRBJ2-5; TRBD2 is a possible D gene (5 bases). This CDR3 has 15 residues. V was pared by 6 bases and J by 5 bases, with 19 bases between. Germline V gene sequence: CDR1 SGHVS, CDR2 FQNEAQ. CDR3 amino acids: CASSPGLTVMETQYF. The CDR3 DNA reads TGTGCCAGCAGTCCTGGACTGACGGTTATGGAGACCCAGTACTTC.

The chain couples TRBV23-1 to TRBJ2-7, with 7 bases aligning to TRBD2. TRBV23-1 is placed among ORFs of uncertain function. V lost 2 bases to trimming and J lost 2 bases; unmatched junction nucleotides: 12. The length of the CDR3 is 17 residues. The CDR3 DNA reads as TGCGCCAGCAGTCAAAGGACCAAAAGCGGGACCCCCTACGAGCAGTACTTC. It codes for CASSQRTKSGTPYEQYF.

The chain combines TRBV25-1 with TRBJ1-4; 7 bases match TRBD1. Germline CDR1 is MGHDK and CDR2 is SYGVNS. With V trimmed by 2 bases and J by 5 bases, 5 bases remained unmatched. The CDR3 consists of 15 residues. CDR3 coding DNA: TGTGCCAGCAGTGAAAGGGGACAGCCAAATGAAAAACTGTTTTTT. It codes for CASSERGQPNEKLFF.

This clone was counted once. The chain links TRBV5-1 to TRBJ2-1; tentative D call: TRBD1 (6 bases). Deletions cut 2 bases from V and 7 bases from J, with 16 bases between. There are 15 residues in the CDR3. Germline loops: CDR1 SGHRS, CDR2 YFSETQ. Here the CDR3 DNA reads TGCGCCAGCAGCTTCACACAGGGTTTCCGTAATGAGCAGTTCTTC. It encodes CASSFTQGFRNEQFF.

CDR3 protein: CASSRGDRGTDTQYF. In nucleotides, the CDR3 is TGTGCCAGCAGTAGGGGGGACAGGGGAACAGATACGCAGTATTTT. The chain joins TRBV6-5 to TRBJ2-3, with 10 nucleotides matching TRBD1. The V and J ends lost 5 bases and 3 bases, in that order; junction bases with no gene match: 5. Germline loops: CDR1 MNHEY, CDR2 SVGAGI. This CDR3 has 15 residues.

The rearrangement uses TRBV7-2 and TRBJ1-2, with D possibly being TRBD1 (6 bases). CDR1 is SGHTA, CDR2 FQGNSA, per germline. The CDR3 totals 17 residues. V lost 4 bases, J lost 1 base, and 19 bases lay in between. The CDR3 coding sequence is TGTGCCAGCAGCTCACGGGGACACAATCCATTTAACTATGGCTACACCTTC. Amino acids: CASSSRGHNPFNYGYTF.